These 29 T cell receptor beta chains were all obtained from the same sample, sequenced in a study of blood T cell repertoires in COVID-19. TCRdb's copy holds only in-frame clones and misses some; the assay was immunoSEQ multiplex PCR. This table has 200,000 to 250,000 clones, 86% appearing once. The sequenced sample was PBMCs or T cells enriched from blood (not recorded which). The origin of the receptors is a middle-aged woman with acute COVID-19.

The rearrangement joins TRBV30 to TRBJ2-5; 7 positions agree with TRBD2. CDR3 length equals 15 residues. Looked up from germline, CDR1 is GTSNPN and CDR2 is SVGIG (reference sequence). Trimming removed 5 bases from V and 3 bases from J; junction bases left unmatched: 12. The CDR3 coding sequence is TGTGCCTGGGCGGATGGCAGAGCGGGGAAAGAGACCCAGTACTTC. This gives the protein CAWADGRAGKETQYF. Variable domain in full (rest from reference TRBV30 and TRBJ2-5): SQTIHQWPATLVQPVGSPLSLECTVEGTSNPNLYWYRQAAGRGLQLLFYSVGIGQISSEVPQNLSASRPQDRQFILSSKKLLLSDSGFYLCAWADGRAGKETQYFGPGTRLLVL.

The J gene is TRBJ1-1, the V gene TRBV5-4; no definite D call. The germline V gene has CDR1 SGHNT and CDR2 YYREEE (reference sequence). Trimming took 0 bases from V and 0 from J, leaving 12 bases between them. CDR3 size: 16 residues. The CDR3 DNA follows: TGTGCCAGCAGCTTGGATCCCCGGCGGGTGAACACTGAAGCTTTCTTT. Amino acids: CASSLDPRRVNTEAFF.

The rearrangement joins TRBV9 to TRBJ2-2; possible D gene TRBD2, 7 bases. V shed 6 bases and J shed 7 bases, with 19 bases lying between them. CDR3 size: 15 residues. Germline V gene lookup returns CDR1 SGDLS and CDR2 YYNGEE. CDR3 sequence reads: CASTQGGGANGELFF. CDR3 nucleotide sequence: TGTGCCAGCACCCAGGGAGGGGGGGCGAACGGGGAGCTGTTTTTT.

V usage is TRBV6-5 and J usage is TRBJ1-6; 7 bases line up with TRBD1. The CDR3 is 15 residues long. CDR1 MNHEY and CDR2 SVGAGI come from the germline V gene. Trimming cost V 6 bases and J 0 bases; bases outside gene matches: 2. The CDR3 nucleotides read TGTGCCAGCAGGGACAGGAGCTCCTATAATTCACCCCTCCACTTT. Translating gives CASRDRSSYNSPLHF.

This clone has only one observation. The chain employs TRBV12-5 and TRBJ1-2; 8 bases match TRBD1. With 4 bases clipped from V and 5 bases from J, the junction kept 9 bases outside the gene matches. Germline V gives CDR1 LGHNT, CDR2 FRNRAP. This CDR3 region has 15 residues. CDR3 amino acids: CASGSYGQGLYGYTF. The CDR3 nucleotides are TGTGCTAGTGGTTCCTACGGACAGGGCCTATATGGCTACACCTTC.

CDR3 loop: CASIPRGESGYTF. The CDR3 bases are TGTGCCAGCATTCCGCGCGGGGAGAGTGGCTACACCTTC. The rearrangement links TRBV2 to TRBJ1-2; D ambiguous. The V gene's germline CDR1 is SNHLY and CDR2 FYNNEI. CDR3 length equals 13 residues. The V gene lost 7 bases and the J gene lost 7 bases, with 16 bases spanning the gap.

The V gene is TRBV4-1, the J gene TRBJ1-1; D is unclear. There are 15 residues in the CDR3. The germline gives CDR1 MGHRA, CDR2 YSYEKL. Deletions cut 3 bases from V and 0 bases from J, with 11 bases between. The CDR3: CASSQAGGMNTEAFF. Here the CDR3 DNA reads TGCGCCAGCAGCCAGGCTGGAGGAATGAACACTGAAGCTTTCTTT.

Only one count was recorded for this clone. CDR3 nucleotides: TGTGCCAGCAGCCCTAAACAGGGGGCTGACACTGAAGCTTTCTTT. Translated: CASSPKQGADTEAFF. The V call is TRBV11-2, the J call TRBJ1-1, with TRBD1 matching over 9 bases. There are 15 residues in the CDR3. CDR1 SGHAT and CDR2 FQNNGV come from the germline V gene. With 5 bases clipped from V and 3 bases from J, the junction kept 7 bases outside the gene matches. Using reference TRBV11-2 and TRBJ1-1 for the parts outside the CDR3, the full variable domain is EAGVAQSPRYKIIEKRQSVAFWCNPISGHATLYWYQQILGQGPKLLIQFQNNGVVDDSQLPKDRFSAERLKGVDSTLKIQPAKLEDSAVYLCASSPKQGADTEAFFGQGTRLTVV.

The chain carries TRBV5-4 and TRBJ1-4, with a tentative D call TRBD1 (6 bases). Germline lookup yields CDR1 SGHNT and CDR2 YYREEE (reference sequence). This CDR3 region has 16 residues. The V end was cut by 4 bases, the J end by 1 base, with 14 bases between. CDR3 region: CASSPGHGVTNEKLFF. The DNA of the CDR3 is TGTGCCAGCAGCCCGGGACATGGGGTAACTAATGAAAAACTGTTTTTT.

The chain uses TRBV7-2 and TRBJ1-6; D possibly corresponds to TRBD1 (5 bases). CDR1 is SGHTA and CDR2 is FQGNSA in the germline V gene. Between the trimmed V and J ends, which lost 6 bases and 7 bases, there was a span of 10 bases. This CDR3 region has 13 residues. The CDR3 DNA follows: TGTGCCAGCAGTATCGACAGCAATTCACCCCTCCACTTT. Translated: CASSIDSNSPLHF.

The V call is TRBV5-1, the J call TRBJ1-2; TRBD1 matches 8 bases. CDR1 SGHRS and CDR2 YFSETQ come from the germline V gene. V shed 0 bases, J shed 2 bases, and the junction held 3 bases outside the gene matches. The CDR3 is 15 residues long. In DNA form, the CDR3 reads TGCGCCAGCAGCTTGGGTCAGGGGGCCAACTATGGCTACACCTTC. This codes for CASSLGQGANYGYTF.

V gene TRBV10-3 combines with J gene TRBJ1-3; no clear D gene. Trimming left V 3 bases short and J 0 bases short, with 3 bases between. The V gene's germline CDR1 is ENHRY and CDR2 SYGVKD. The CDR3 runs to 13 residues. DNA of the CDR3: TGTGCCATCAGTGATAACTCTGGAAACACCATATATTTT. Protein product: CAISDNSGNTIYF.

The chain recombines TRBV5-1 with TRBJ2-6; D is possibly TRBD2 (6 bases). Trimming left V 2 bases short and J 0 bases short, with 15 bases between. This CDR3 is built from 18 residues. The germline CDR1 and CDR2 sequences are SGHRS and YFSETQ. The CDR3 reads CASSFVPAGGSGANVLTF. In nucleotides, the CDR3 is TGCGCCAGCAGCTTTGTACCAGCCGGGGGCTCTGGGGCCAACGTCCTGACTTTC.

The chain recombines TRBV3-1 (or the pseudogene TRBV3-2) with TRBJ1-1, with 8 bases matching TRBD1. The germline CDR1 and CDR2 sequences are LGHDT and YNNKEL (reference sequence). The CDR3 is made up of 17 amino acids. V was pared by 0 bases and J by 0 bases, with 6 bases of the junction left unmatched. CDR3 sequence reads: CASSQDGTGSMNTEAFF. CDR3 nucleotides: TGTGCCAGCAGCCAAGATGGGACAGGCTCGATGAACACTGAAGCTTTCTTT.

The gene calls are TRBV7-6 and TRBJ1-1; 7 nucleotides agree with TRBD1. The CDR3 has 17 amino acids. Germline V CDR1 and CDR2: SGHVS, FNYEAQ. V was pared by 3 bases and J by 4 bases, with 14 bases of the junction left unmatched. Written as DNA, the CDR3 is TGTGCCAGCAGCTTTTATACTCTAGGGGGCGCGGGCACTGAAGCTTTCTTT. Translating it yields CASSFYTLGGAGTEAFF.

This chain joins TRBV5-1 and TRBJ1-1, with 9 bases aligning to TRBD1. The ends lost 4 bases at V and 0 bases at J; junction bases unmatched: 1. Germline CDR1 and CDR2: SGHRS and YFSETQ. The CDR3 length is 14 residues. Here the CDR3 reads CASSRDRVNTEAFF. CDR3 sequence (DNA): TGCGCCAGCAGCCGGGACAGGGTGAACACTGAAGCTTTCTTT.

V gene TRBV15 combines with J gene TRBJ2-1; a weak D match, TRBD1 (6 bases). The CDR3 runs to 16 residues. Germline V CDR1 and CDR2: LNHNV, YYDKDF (reference sequence). V lost 4 bases to trimming and J lost 10 bases, with 23 bases between them. The CDR3 sequence is CATSKLDRDTHGEQFF. The CDR3 nucleotides read TGTGCCACCAGCAAACTCGACCGGGACACTCATGGGGAGCAGTTCTTC.

The table lists this clone with a few counts. The chain combines TRBV7-8 with TRBJ1-4; TRBD1 might be the D (6 bases). This CDR3 contains 15 residues. Germline assignment: CDR1 SGHVS and CDR2 FQNEAQ. V was shortened by 1 base and J by 5 bases, with 11 bases between the two germline ends. As DNA, the CDR3 is TGTGCCAGCAGCTTAGGGGGGGGCTCAAATGAAAAACTGTTTTTT. Translated: CASSLGGGSNEKLFF.

This chain uses TRBV9 with TRBJ1-2; 10 positions match TRBD1. The germline V gene encodes CDR1 SGDLS and CDR2 YYNGEE. Trimming at V came to 4 bases and at J to 4 bases, leaving 13 bases not matched to a gene. The CDR3 has 17 amino acids. The CDR3 is CASSLTRQTGGFYGYTF. Here the CDR3 DNA reads TGTGCCAGCAGCTTGACCCGACAGACAGGGGGCTTCTATGGCTACACCTTC.

This chain joins TRBV3-1 (or the pseudogene TRBV3-2) and TRBJ1-1; TRBD1 aligns across 10 bases. This CDR3 is 15 amino acids long. V lost 2 bases to trimming and J lost 4 bases; unmatched junction nucleotides: 4. Germline CDR1 is LGHDT and CDR2 is YNNKEL (reference sequence). The CDR3 sequence is CASSQFRTGGTEAFF. The CDR3 bases are TGTGCCAGCAGCCAATTTCGGACAGGGGGCACTGAAGCTTTCTTT.

The chain joins TRBV6-5 to TRBJ2-3; a weak D match, TRBD1 (5 bases). Trimming left V 6 bases short and J 4 bases short, with 11 bases between. Germline-derived CDR1 and CDR2 are MNHEY and SVGAGI. This CDR3 has 13 residues. The CDR3 nucleotides read TGTGCCAGCAGACCAGGGCAGGCAGATACGCAGTATTTT. Amino acids: CASRPGQADTQYF.

The chain couples TRBV7-3 to TRBJ2-3, with 9 bases lining up with TRBD1. The CDR3 extends over 18 amino acids. CDR1 SGHTA and CDR2 FQGTGA come from the germline V gene. J was trimmed by 3 bases and V by 5 bases; bases with no gene match: 15. CDR3 DNA: TGTGCCAGCAGCCGAGACGTGACCGGGACAGGGAAAACAGATACGCAGTATTTT. The encoded protein is CASSRDVTGTGKTDTQYF.

The chain carries TRBV5-1 and TRBJ2-2, with D uncertain. The CDR3 has 13 residues. V lost 0 bases and J lost 6, with 6 bases in between. Germline V gives CDR1 SGHRS, CDR2 YFSETQ. CDR3 nucleotides: TGCGCCAGCAGCTTGGTAGTGGCCGGGGAGCTGTTTTTT. Its translation is CASSLVVAGELFF.

The chain carries TRBV14 and TRBJ1-5; D perhaps matches TRBD1 (6 bases). Trimming removed 1 base from V and 0 bases from J, with 10 bases in between. The CDR3 covers 16 residues. Germline V gene data show CDR1 as SGHDN and CDR2 as FVKESK. The chain's CDR3 is CASSQGTATSNQPQHF. The DNA for the CDR3 is TGTGCCAGCAGCCAAGGGACAGCAACTAGCAATCAGCCCCAGCATTTT.

The CDR3 sequence: CASRVTTGLYGYTF. The CDR3 DNA is TGTGCCAGCAGGGTAACGACAGGGTTGTATGGCTACACCTTC. The chain links TRBV2 to TRBJ1-2; 7 bases line up with TRBD1. Looked up from germline, CDR1 is SNHLY and CDR2 is FYNNEI. The CDR3 contains 14 residues. Trimming at V came to 6 bases and at J to 5 bases, leaving 9 bases not matched to a gene.

The rearrangement joins TRBV7-3 to TRBJ1-1; a weak D match, TRBD1 (5 bases). This CDR3 region has 13 residues. Germline values: CDR1 SGHTA, CDR2 FQGTGA. The V end lost 5 bases, the J end lost 4 bases, and 11 bases lay between the germline ends. DNA for the CDR3: TGTGCCAGCAGCCGAGGCGGGGGCACTGAAGCTTTCTTT. Amino acids: CASSRGGGTEAFF.

The chain is built from TRBV14 and TRBJ2-5; 14 bases align to TRBD2. V dropped 2 bases and J dropped 6; count of bases not matched to a gene: 8. The CDR3 length is 17 residues. Germline values: CDR1 SGHDN, CDR2 FVKESK. The CDR3 loop is CASSQQTSGGAQQTQYF. CDR3 nucleotides: TGTGCCAGCAGCCAACAGACTAGCGGGGGGGCGCAACAGACCCAGTACTTC.

The rearrangement uses TRBV28 and TRBJ1-2, with D perhaps TRBD1 (6 bases). V was clipped by 2 bases and J by 4 bases, with 20 bases between them. CDR1 and CDR2 (germline): MDHEN, SYDVKM. The CDR3 totals 17 residues. The CDR3 is CASSLIVTGSSLYGYTF. CDR3 bases: TGTGCCAGCAGTTTAATCGTTACAGGGTCCTCACTCTATGGCTACACCTTC.

This chain joins TRBV19 and TRBJ1-4; D is ambiguous. CDR3 length equals 15 residues. CDR1 and CDR2 from the germline V gene are LNHDA and SQIVND (reference sequence). The V gene lost 5 bases and the J gene lost 7 bases, with 17 bases spanning the gap. CDR3 nucleotide sequence: TGTGCCAGTAGTGAACTCCGGCGGGCGATTGAAAAACTGTTTTTT. Encoded protein: CASSELRRAIEKLFF.